This T cell receptor beta chain was sequenced for a study of T cell responses to AZD1222 COVID-19 vaccine. Study-level results: Samples come after the peak T cell response, not at day 14.

As to this clone: As yet, its antigen is unknown.

Using immunoSEQ multiplex PCR, the repertoire was profiled, and TCRdb retains in-frame clones only, with some absent. The sample lists more than 95,000 clones, roughly 88% occurring once. The source material was peripheral blood, sampled on day 0 of AZD1222 vaccination. The receptor was isolated from an adult in good health.

CDR3 coding DNA: TGTGCCAGCAGCTTGAGTTCGCTAGGGATCTCCATGGGTCAAGAGACCCAGTACTTC. Translating it yields CASSLSSLGISMGQETQYF. The V and J genes are TRBV5-4 and TRBJ2-5; D is undetermined. The CDR3 sequence is 19 residues long. V was shortened by 1 base and J by 2 bases, with 24 bases between the two germline ends. CDR1 is SGHNT and CDR2 is YYREEE in the germline V gene (reference sequence).